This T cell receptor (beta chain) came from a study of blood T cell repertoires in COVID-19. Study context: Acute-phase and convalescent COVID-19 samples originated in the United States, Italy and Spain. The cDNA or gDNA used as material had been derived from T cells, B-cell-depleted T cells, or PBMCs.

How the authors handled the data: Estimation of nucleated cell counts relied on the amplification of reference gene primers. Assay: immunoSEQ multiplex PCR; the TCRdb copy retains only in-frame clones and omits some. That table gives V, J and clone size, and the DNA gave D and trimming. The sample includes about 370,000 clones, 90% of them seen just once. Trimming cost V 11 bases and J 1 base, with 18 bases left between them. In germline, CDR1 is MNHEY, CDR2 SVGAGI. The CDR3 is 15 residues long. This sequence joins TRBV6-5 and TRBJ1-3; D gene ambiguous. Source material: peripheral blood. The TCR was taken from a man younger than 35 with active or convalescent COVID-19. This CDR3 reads CASAVKYGSGNTIYF. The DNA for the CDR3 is TGTGCCTCAGCAGTAAAATACGGGTCTGGAAACACCATATATTTT.